This TCR beta chain came from a study of beta chain features in type 1 diabetes. The entirety of the isolated RNA underwent reverse transcription, so expressed TCRB transcripts were sequenced. TCRdb's table, derived via immunoSEQ multiplex PCR, lists solely in-frame clones and lacks some. The table records under 250,000 clones, about 14% of them present only once. Study outcomes and limitations: Moderately but significantly shorter TCRB CDR3s were found in Type 1 diabetes patients in all four CD4+ subsets. Amplification by PCR could prefer shorter templates, with the same effect in patients and controls.

In this sample, this clone turned up a few times. Antigen unknown. Germline V gives CDR1 MNHEY, CDR2 SVGAGI. The CDR3 runs 11 residues. V was clipped by 6 bases and J by 10 bases, with 10 bases between them. The sample comprised naive CD4+ T cells from blood. The chain carries TRBV6-5 and TRBJ2-1, with D unclear. The TCR sequence derives from a man younger than 40 with type 1 diabetes. The CDR3 nucleotides read TGTGCCAGCAGACGCTACTACGAGCAGTTCTTC. This sequence encodes CASRRYYEQFF.